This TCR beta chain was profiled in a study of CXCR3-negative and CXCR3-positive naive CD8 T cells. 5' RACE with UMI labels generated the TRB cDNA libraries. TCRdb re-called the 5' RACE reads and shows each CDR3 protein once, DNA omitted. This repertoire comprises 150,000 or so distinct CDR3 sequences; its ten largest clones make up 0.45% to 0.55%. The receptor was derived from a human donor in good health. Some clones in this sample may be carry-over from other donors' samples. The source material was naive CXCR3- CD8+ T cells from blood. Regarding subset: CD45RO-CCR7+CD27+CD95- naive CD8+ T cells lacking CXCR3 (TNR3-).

CDR3 amino acids: CSVAFRDRGLFEQFF. The chain carries TRBV29-1 and TRBJ2-1; TCRdb proposes TRBD1, but this gene call is untestable without DNA. This CDR3 spans 15 amino acids. Germline V gene sequence: CDR1 SQVTM, CDR2 ANQGSEA.